The 21 T cell receptor beta chains given below trace back to one sample, sequenced in a study of blood T cell repertoires in COVID-19. Assay: immunoSEQ multiplex PCR; the TCRdb copy retains only in-frame clones and omits some. The data hold 350,000 to 400,000 clones, with more than 85% observed a single time. The sample comprised PBMCs or T cells enriched from blood (not recorded which). These receptors all come from a woman aged 30 to 39 who had recovered from COVID-19.

Remarks on this clone: A much larger clone is a single base away; this may be a read error. The sample contains more than one DNA sequence encoding this CDR3. The chain has TRBV5-1 and TRBJ1-5, with TRBD1 matching over 9 bases. The CDR3 contains 14 residues. From germline, CDR1 is SGHRS and CDR2 YFSETQ. V trimming: 4 bases; J trimming: 4 bases; junction bases outside the gene matches: 3. CDR3 in DNA: TGCGCCAGCAGCCCAGGGACAGGGAATCAGCCCCAGCATTTT. It encodes CASSPGTGNQPQHF.

V and J are TRBV7-9 and TRBJ2-2; no clear D gene. V gave up 3 bases and J gave up 0 bases, with 5 bases separating them. The V gene's germline CDR1 is SEHNR and CDR2 FQNEAQ (reference sequence). The length of the CDR3 is 14 residues. The chain's CDR3 is CASSLQANTGELFF. The CDR3, as DNA: TGTGCCAGCAGCTTGCAGGCGAACACCGGGGAGCTGTTTTTT.

The gene calls are TRBV6-5 and TRBJ1-5; TRBD1 agrees at 7 bases. CDR1 and CDR2 from the germline V gene are MNHEY and SVGAGI. The J segment lost 2 bases and the V segment lost 5 bases, leaving 6 bases of the junction unmatched. CDR3 size: 15 residues. The CDR3 nucleotides read TGTGCCAGCAGTCCAGGGGGTTGGGGCAATCAGCCCCAGCATTTT. It yields the protein CASSPGGWGNQPQHF.

V gene TRBV9 combines with J gene TRBJ2-3; D is unclear. This CDR3 is 12 amino acids long. Germline loops: CDR1 SGDLS, CDR2 YYNGEE. The V end lost 4 bases, the J end lost 1 base, and 4 bases lay between the germline ends. This CDR3 is CASSYGTDTQYF. The CDR3, as DNA: TGTGCCAGCAGCTATGGCACAGATACGCAGTATTTT.

The chain is built from TRBV7-8 and TRBJ1-1; TRBD1 is a possible D gene (6 bases). Germline V gene sequence: CDR1 SGHVS, CDR2 FQNEAQ. Trimming removed 5 bases at V and 4 bases at J, with 17 bases between. This CDR3 has 15 amino acids. CDR3 bases: TGTGCCAGCAGCGAATCATCCGGGACACTCACTGAAGCTTTCTTT. Amino acids: CASSESSGTLTEAFF.

Concerning this clone itself: The same CDR3 is also encoded by other DNA sequences in this sample. The V gene is TRBV24-1, the J gene TRBJ1-4, with D perhaps matching TRBD1 (5 bases). The CDR3 loop spans 15 amino acids. Trimming shortened V by 4 bases and J by 5 bases, and 13 bases separated the two germline ends. The germline V gene has CDR1 KGHDR and CDR2 SFDVKD. The CDR3 reads CATSDSGTANEKLFF. The CDR3 DNA follows: TGTGCCACCAGTGACTCCGGGACTGCGAATGAAAAACTGTTTTTT.

The chain employs TRBV7-8 and TRBJ1-2; TRBD1 matches at 8 bases. The CDR3 length is 14 residues. Germline CDR1 SGHVS, CDR2 FQNEAQ. V was pared by 1 base and J by 9 bases, with 7 bases of the junction left unmatched. This CDR3 reads CASSLGGQGSRYTF. CDR3 bases: TGTGCCAGCAGCTTAGGAGGACAGGGATCCCGCTACACCTTC.

The chain employs TRBV21-1 and TRBJ1-4; TRBD1 is the table's D call and was not checked against the DNA. TRBV21-1 is a pseudogene. The CDR3 has 17 residues. This CDR3 reads CASSLPRTGPMGEKLFF. CDR3 DNA: TGTGCCAGCAGCCTCCCCCGGACAGGGCCCATGGGTGAAAAACTGTTTTTT.

CDR3 residues: CASSLDSTSSYNSPLHF. CDR3 DNA sequence: TGTGCCAGCAGCTTGGACAGCACTAGCTCCTATAATTCACCCCTCCACTTT. The rearrangement uses TRBV5-4 and TRBJ1-6; no firm D call. Germline lookup yields CDR1 SGHNT and CDR2 YYREEE (reference sequence). The CDR3 is 17 residues long. V lost 0 bases to trimming and J lost 0 bases, with 10 bases between them.

DNA for the CDR3: TGTGCCAGCTCCCCGGGGGGGCTAGCGGGGTCCTACAATGAGCAGTTCTTC. Translated: CASSPGGLAGSYNEQFF. The chain recombines TRBV5-4 with TRBJ2-1; 9 positions match TRBD2. CDR1 and CDR2 (germline): SGHNT, YYREEE (reference sequence). CDR3 size: 17 residues. Trimming cost V 7 bases and J 1 base; bases outside gene matches: 12.

The V and J genes are TRBV5-8 and TRBJ1-5; 7 bases agree with TRBD1. The V gene end was trimmed by 0 bases and the J gene end by 7 bases; junction bases not matched to a gene: 7. This CDR3 is 15 amino acids long. Germline CDR1 and CDR2: SGHTS and YDEGEE. Here the CDR3 reads CASSLGEQGSQPQHF. As DNA, the CDR3 is TGTGCCAGCAGCTTGGGAGAACAGGGGAGCCAGCCCCAGCATTTT.

The chain joins TRBV5-4 to TRBJ1-4; D gene unclear. The length of the CDR3 is 13 residues. Germline values: CDR1 SGHNT, CDR2 YYREEE (reference sequence). V dropped 4 bases and J dropped 5 bases, with 9 bases sitting between them. CDR3 in amino acids: CASSNTENEKLFF. The CDR3 DNA sequence: TGTGCCAGCAGCAACACAGAAAATGAAAAACTGTTTTTT.

This clone has more than one count but fewer than ten. This sample includes further DNA sequences coding for the same CDR3. The chain carries TRBV7-2 and TRBJ2-7, with 10 positions matching TRBD2. The V gene's germline CDR1 is SGHTA and CDR2 FQGNSA. The V gene end was trimmed by 1 base and the J gene end by 5 bases; junction bases not matched to a gene: 2. CDR3 size: 14 residues. In DNA, the CDR3 is TGTGCCAGCAGCTTAGGGCTAGCGGGAGACGAGCAGTACTTC. Translating it yields CASSLGLAGDEQYF.

This clone was found a few times. V usage is TRBV28 and J usage is TRBJ1-1; TRBD1 aligns across 8 bases. This CDR3 contains 16 residues. Per germline, CDR1 MDHEN and CDR2 SYDVKM. The ends lost 7 bases at V and 0 bases at J; junction bases unmatched: 10. The CDR3 reads CASKSRDRHMNTEAFF. The CDR3 DNA follows: TGTGCCAGCAAAAGCCGGGACAGGCACATGAACACTGAAGCTTTCTTT.

The gene calls are TRBV7-9 and TRBJ2-5; D is possibly TRBD2 (6 bases). The CDR3 sequence is 16 residues long. V gave up 5 bases and J gave up 1 base, with 17 bases separating them. Germline CDR1 reads SEHNR; CDR2 reads FQNEAQ (reference sequence). The chain's CDR3 is CASSPRVAEPQETQYF. The CDR3 coding sequence is TGTGCCAGCAGCCCCCGGGTAGCGGAGCCCCAAGAGACCCAGTACTTC.

Here the CDR3 DNA reads TGTGCCAGCACCGGCGACGGGATCATAAAGACCCAGTACTTC. Protein sequence: CASTGDGIIKTQYF. The genes are TRBV11-2 and TRBJ2-5; TRBD2 might be the D (5 bases). Germline CDR1 reads SGHAT; CDR2 reads FQNNGV. The CDR3 consists of 14 residues. Trimming took 7 bases from V and 6 from J, leaving 18 bases between them. The whole variable domain, filled in from reference TRBV11-2 and TRBJ2-5, reads EAGVAQSPRYKIIEKRQSVAFWCNPISGHATLYWYQQILGQGPKLLIQFQNNGVVDDSQLPKDRFSAERLKGVDSTLKIQPAKLEDSAVYLCASTGDGIIKTQYFGPGTRLLVL.

The rearrangement links TRBV19 to TRBJ2-2; 9 bases are a match to TRBD1. Looked up from germline, CDR1 is LNHDA and CDR2 is SQIVND (reference sequence). V lost 1 base to trimming and J lost 5 bases; unmatched junction nucleotides: 8. The CDR3 has 17 residues. In nucleotides, the CDR3 is TGTGCCAGTAGTATAGGAGGGACAGGGTGGTTAACCGGGGAGCTGTTTTTT. This translates into CASSIGGTGWLTGELFF.

Remarks on this clone: The sample contains more than one DNA sequence encoding this CDR3. The rearrangement joins TRBV5-1 to TRBJ1-6; D is unresolved. V lost 0 bases and J lost 0, with 7 bases in between. CDR1 SGHRS and CDR2 YFSETQ come from the germline V gene. The CDR3 covers 16 residues. CDR3 sequence (DNA): TGCGCCAGCAGCTTGGGCGGGAGCTCCTATAATTCACCCCTCCACTTT. Encoded protein: CASSLGGSSYNSPLHF.

The chain carries TRBV19 and TRBJ1-4; 7 nucleotides match TRBD1. CDR1 is LNHDA and CDR2 is SQIVND in the germline V gene (reference sequence). V trimming: 3 bases; J trimming: 7 bases; junction bases outside the gene matches: 8. The CDR3 is made up of 15 amino acids. CDR3 sequence (DNA): TGTGCCAGTAGTATGGCCAGACAGGGCAGTGAAAAACTGTTTTTT. This translates into CASSMARQGSEKLFF.

This clone was detected only a few times. Other DNA sequences within the sample encode an identical CDR3. The genes are TRBV5-1 and TRBJ1-6, with D perhaps TRBD1 (6 bases). Germline V lookup: CDR1 SGHRS, CDR2 YFSETQ. The CDR3 is made up of 14 amino acids. V lost 4 bases and J lost 8, with 13 bases in between. CDR3 coding DNA: TGCGCCAGCAGCCTGGGACAAGGGGATTCACCCCTCCACTTT. This encodes CASSLGQGDSPLHF.

The chain is built from TRBV19 and TRBJ1-3; the D is unclear. The germline CDR1 and CDR2 sequences are LNHDA and SQIVND (reference sequence). The CDR3 has 14 residues. The ends were cut back, 7 bases at V and 0 bases at J, with 10 bases in the middle. The CDR3 protein is CASTEQHSGNTIYF. The CDR3 DNA reads TGTGCCAGTACGGAGCAGCACTCTGGAAACACCATATATTTT. Full variable domain (outside the CDR3, taken from reference TRBV19 and TRBJ1-3): DGGITQSPKYLFRKEGQNVTLSCEQNLNHDAMYWYRQDPGQGLRLIYYSQIVNDFQKGDIAEGYSVSREKKESFPLTVTSAQKNPTAFYLCASTEQHSGNTIYFGEGSWLTVV.